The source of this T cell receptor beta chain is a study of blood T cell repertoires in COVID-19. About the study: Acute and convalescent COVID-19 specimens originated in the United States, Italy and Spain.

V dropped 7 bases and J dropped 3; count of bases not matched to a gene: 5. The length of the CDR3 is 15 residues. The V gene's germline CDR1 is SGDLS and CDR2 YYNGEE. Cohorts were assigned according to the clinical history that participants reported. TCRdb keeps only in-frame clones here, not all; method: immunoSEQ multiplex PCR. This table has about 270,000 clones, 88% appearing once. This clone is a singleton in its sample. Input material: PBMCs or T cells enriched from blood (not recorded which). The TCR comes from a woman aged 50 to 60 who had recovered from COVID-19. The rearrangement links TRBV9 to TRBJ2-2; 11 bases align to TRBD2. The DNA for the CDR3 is TGTGCCAGCGGCGGGACTAGCGGTCACACCGGGGAGCTGTTTTTT. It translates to CASGGTSGHTGELFF.